Reported below is one T cell receptor (beta chain). Its target is unknown. The data were taken from a study of OX40 agonist ivuxolimab in advanced cancers. Cycle 7 day 1, cycle 4 day 1, and baseline were the timepoints at which blood was sampled. The protocol was immunoSEQ multiplex PCR, while the TCRdb copy is restricted to in-frame clones and leaves out a portion. Of 77,000 or so clones listed, around 87% are singletons. Study-level points and caveats: The study did not work out the antigen specificity of the expanded peripheral T cells. Expanded clones belonging to CD8+ T cells outnumbered, on average, those of CD4+.

The sequence came from an adult with an advanced solid tumor such as melanoma, head and neck, liver or kidney cancer. This material consisted of CD4+ or CD8+ T cells sorted from blood, taken in a trial of the OX40 agonist ivuxolimab.

CDR3 in DNA: TGCGCCAGCAGCCTTACACCCCGGACAGGGACAGGCACAGATACGCAGTATTTT. It specifies CASSLTPRTGTGTDTQYF. The J gene is TRBJ2-3, the V gene TRBV4-1, with 8 bases matching TRBD1. J was trimmed by 1 base and V by 4 bases; bases with no gene match: 13. The CDR3 runs to 18 residues. CDR1 is MGHRA and CDR2 is YSYEKL in the germline V gene.